A single sample is the source of the 28 T cell receptor beta chains below, sequenced in a study of Graves' ophthalmopathy and Graves' hyperthyroidism. Beta-chain TCR CDR3 regions were amplified from RNA transcripts. First-round RT-PCR employed HTBI primers, with a second-round multiplex PCR after it. One entry per CDR3 protein, called by TCRdb with MiXCR from the multiplex PCR reads. The sample lists around 670,000 distinct CDR3 sequences, 40% occurring once. Sequencing used peripheral blood. The source of these receptors is an adult man with Graves' ophthalmopathy.

The chain uses TRBV7-9 and TRBJ2-7; D possibly corresponds to TRBD2 (5 bases). Germline V lookup: CDR1 SEHNR, CDR2 FQNEAQ (reference sequence). V lost 3 bases and J 4 bases, leaving 13 bases between the germline ends. CDR3 size: 14 residues. The CDR3 sequence is CASSLTRTGYEQYF. The CDR3, as DNA: TGTGCCAGCAGCTTGACCCGGACGGGGTACGAGCAGTACTTC.

This sequence joins TRBV19 and TRBJ1-2, with TRBD1 identical over 7 bases. The length of the CDR3 is 17 residues. Germline lookup yields CDR1 LNHDA and CDR2 SQIVND (reference sequence). With 6 bases clipped from V and 8 bases from J, the junction kept 21 bases outside the gene matches. The CDR3, as DNA: TGTGCCAGTAGAACGGACAGGTCGAGAACGTCGCTATACGGCTACACCTTC. Translated: CASRTDRSRTSLYGYTF.

On this clonotype: The conserved final phenylalanine or tryptophan is absent from the CDR3, which likely points to a read error. The chain is built from TRBV29-1 and TRBJ1-1; D remains unclear. The V gene's germline CDR1 is SQVTM and CDR2 ANQGSEA. V dropped 2 bases and J dropped 0 bases, with 16 bases sitting between them. The CDR3 consists of 16 residues. CDR3 protein: CSVELRGLVMNTEAFL. The CDR3 region has the DNA TGCAGCGTTGAATTGCGTGGGCTGGTCATGAACACTGAAGCTTTCCTT.

This clonotype was recorded many times. The chain couples TRBV19 to TRBJ2-7, with D unresolved. Germline assignment: CDR1 LNHDA and CDR2 SQIVND (reference sequence). V lost 5 bases to trimming and J lost 2 bases, with 10 bases between them. The CDR3 contains 13 residues. DNA for the CDR3: TGTGCCAGTAGTCCTGGACCGACCTACGAGCAGTACTTC. Translated: CASSPGPTYEQYF.

The chain is built from TRBV11-2 and TRBJ1-4, with D unclear. The CDR3 is made up of 14 amino acids. V was trimmed by 8 bases and J by 3 bases, leaving 13 bases between them. Germline loops: CDR1 SGHAT, CDR2 FQNNGV. CDR3 nucleotide sequence: TGTGCCAGCTCCCCGGGGTTGGCTAATGAAAAACTGTTTTTT. Its translation: CASSPGLANEKLFF. The whole variable domain, filled in from reference TRBV11-2 and TRBJ1-4, reads EAGVAQSPRYKIIEKRQSVAFWCNPISGHATLYWYQQILGQGPKLLIQFQNNGVVDDSQLPKDRFSAERLKGVDSTLKIQPAKLEDSAVYLCASSPGLANEKLFFGSGTQLSVL.

The gene calls are TRBV7-2 and TRBJ2-5; D uncertain. Germline V gives CDR1 SGHTA, CDR2 FQGNSA. Trimming removed 5 bases from V and 5 bases from J, with 12 bases in between. This CDR3 has 13 amino acids. The CDR3 here is CASSPVMGETQYF. As DNA, the CDR3 is TGTGCCAGCAGCCCAGTCATGGGGGAGACCCAGTACTTC.

Concerning this clonotype: The junction shows a germline mismatch at one end, possibly a read error. The CDR3 sequence: CATSTRNVAFF. The DNA for the CDR3 is TGTGCCACCAGTACAAGAAATGTAGCTTTCTTT. The gene calls are TRBV10-3 and TRBJ1-1; D uncertain. Germline V gene sequence: CDR1 ENHRY, CDR2 SYGVKD. This CDR3 comprises 11 residues.

This clonotype appeared once. In nucleotides, the CDR3 is TGTGCCAGCACCCGAAGCACAGGGGACAATTCACCCCTCCACTTT. Translation: CASTRSTGDNSPLHF. The gene calls are TRBV2 and TRBJ1-6; 7 positions match TRBD1. Trimming took 7 bases from V and 7 from J; bases not matched to a gene: 10. Germline V lookup: CDR1 SNHLY, CDR2 FYNNEI. CDR3 length: 15 residues.

This clonotype was observed a handful of times. The rearrangement uses TRBV2 and TRBJ1-5, with D possibly TRBD1 on 6 matching bases. Trimming took 4 bases from V and 0 from J, leaving 10 bases between them. Germline V CDR1 and CDR2: SNHLY, FYNNEI. The CDR3 contains 15 residues. The DNA for the CDR3 is TGTGCCAGCAGTGGGGGGGCTATTAGCAATCAGCCCCAGCATTTT. Protein: CASSGGAISNQPQHF. Looking up the rest from reference TRBV2 and TRBJ1-5 gives the full variable domain: EPEVTQTPSHQVTQMGQEVILRCVPISNHLYFYWYRQILGQKVEFLVSFYNNEISEKSEIFDDQFSVERPDGSNFTLKIRSTKLEDSAMYFCASSGGAISNQPQHFGDGTRLSIL.

This chain connects TRBV7-8 to TRBJ1-3; D remains unclear. The CDR3 sequence is 15 residues long. The V end lost 3 bases, the J end lost 0 bases, and 9 bases lay between the germline ends. The germline V gene has CDR1 SGHVS and CDR2 FQNEAQ. The CDR3 sequence is CASSFPVYSGNTIYF. CDR3 in DNA: TGTGCCAGCAGCTTCCCAGTGTACTCTGGAAACACCATATATTTT.

The chain links TRBV2 to TRBJ2-7, with D hard to call. CDR1 and CDR2 from the germline V gene are SNHLY and FYNNEI. The length of the CDR3 is 15 residues. The ends were cut back, 7 bases at V and 3 bases at J, with 19 bases in the middle. The CDR3 DNA sequence: TGTGCCAGCACTATTGACCTTTTTCCTCTCTACGAGCAGTACTTC. It translates to CASTIDLFPLYEQYF.

This clonotype was detected only a few times. The chain employs TRBV7-8 and TRBJ1-1; D remains ambiguous. The CDR3 covers 16 residues. Germline V gene sequence: CDR1 SGHVS, CDR2 FQNEAQ. V was pared by 5 bases and J by 0 bases, with 16 bases between. CDR3 nucleotides: TGTGCCAGCAGCCCGAAGATGCGAGGGCTGAACACTGAAGCTTTCTTT. Amino acid sequence: CASSPKMRGLNTEAFF.

This chain uses TRBV7-9 with TRBJ2-2; 12 bases map to TRBD2. J was trimmed by 7 bases and V by 8 bases; bases with no gene match: 8. Germline V lookup: CDR1 SEHNR, CDR2 FQNEAQ (reference sequence). The CDR3 totals 15 residues. In nucleotides, the CDR3 is TGTGCCAGCTCACCACTAGCGGGAGGACACGGGGAGCTGTTTTTT. It codes for CASSPLAGGHGELFF. Filled out from reference TRBV7-9 and TRBJ2-2, the complete variable domain reads DTGVSQNPRHKITKRGQNVTFRCDPISEHNRLYWYRQTLGQGPEFLTYFQNEAQLEKSRLLSDRFSAERPKGSFSTLEIQRTEQGDSAMYLCASSPLAGGHGELFFGEGSRLTVL.

A note on this clonotype: A junction boundary mismatches the germline segment, possibly from a read error. This chain connects TRBV7-8 to TRBJ1-5; 9 bases agree with TRBD1. This CDR3 is 15 amino acids long. Germline V lookup: CDR1 SGHVS, CDR2 FQNEAQ. CDR3 in amino acids: CASSQRTGGNQPQHF. The CDR3 DNA sequence: TGCGCCAGCAGCCAACGGACAGGGGGCAATCAGCCCCAGCATTTT.

With respect to this clonotype: The junction and the germline gene differ at one end; a read error may be behind it. V usage is TRBV15 and J usage is TRBJ1-2; weak D call: TRBD1 (6 bases). The CDR3 spans 14 residues. Germline V gives CDR1 LNHNV, CDR2 YYDKDF (reference sequence). In nucleotides, the CDR3 is TGTGCCGCCAGCAGTCCCGACAGGAACTATGGCTACACCTTC. Encoded protein: CAASSPDRNYGYTF.

Many counts were recorded for this clonotype. The gene calls are TRBV12-3 or TRBV12-4 and TRBJ2-6, with a weak D call TRBD1 (5 bases). This CDR3 region has 15 residues. Between the trimmed V and J ends, which lost 6 bases and 1 base, there was a span of 10 bases. CDR3 bases: TGTGCCAGCAGCCTTAGGGGTTCTGGGGCCAACGTCCTGACTTTC. Protein product: CASSLRGSGANVLTF.

This chain uses TRBV11-1 with TRBJ1-6, with TRBD1 identical over 9 bases. CDR1 is SGHAT and CDR2 is FQDESV in the germline V gene (reference sequence). The CDR3 is 17 amino acids. V dropped 3 bases and J dropped 0; count of bases not matched to a gene: 3. CDR3 loop: CASSLGQGSSYNSPLHF. CDR3 coding DNA: TGTGCCAGCAGCTTGGGACAGGGAAGCTCCTATAATTCACCCCTCCACTTT.

At least ten counts were recorded for this clonotype. The genes are TRBV9 and TRBJ2-2; D gene uncertain. The CDR3 length is 12 residues. Germline CDR1 is SGDLS and CDR2 is YYNGEE. V lost 0 bases and J 6 bases, leaving 3 bases between the germline ends. CDR3 sequence: CASSVAPGELFF. The CDR3 nucleotides read TGTGCCAGCAGCGTAGCTCCCGGGGAGCTGTTTTTT.

The rearrangement links TRBV5-6 to TRBJ2-7, with D hard to call. V was clipped by 0 bases and J by 6 bases, with 13 bases between them. This CDR3 is 14 amino acids long. The germline gives CDR1 SGHDT, CDR2 YYEEEE. The CDR3: CASSLGPGPGEQYF. The CDR3 nucleotides are TGTGCCAGCAGCTTGGGCCCGGGTCCGGGCGAGCAGTACTTC. The full variable domain, rest sourced from reference TRBV5-6 and TRBJ2-7, is DAGVTQSPTHLIKTRGQQVTLRCSPKSGHDTVSWYQQALGQGPQFIFQYYEEEERQRGNFPDRFSGHQFPNYSSELNVNALLLGDSALYLCASSLGPGPGEQYFGPGTRLTVT.

The J gene is TRBJ1-2, the V gene TRBV29-1, with D unresolved. CDR1 SQVTM and CDR2 ANQGSEA come from the germline V gene. The CDR3 is made up of 13 amino acids. Trimming cost V 7 bases and J 0 bases, with 12 bases left between them. The CDR3 is CSALSGANYGYTF. Here the CDR3 DNA reads TGCAGCGCCCTTTCGGGAGCTAACTATGGCTACACCTTC.

There are a few counts of this clonotype. This chain uses TRBV19 with TRBJ1-2, with D unclear. The CDR3 is 19 residues long. From germline, CDR1 is LNHDA and CDR2 SQIVND (reference sequence). Trimming took off 5 bases at V and 6 bases at J, with 31 bases between the two ends. CDR3 loop: CASSSTLKGFFVLMDGYTF. The DNA for the CDR3 is TGTGCCAGTAGTTCCACCCTAAAAGGTTTTTTCGTGCTTATGGATGGCTACACCTTC.

Worth noting for this clonotype: Sequence at one end of the junction differs from germline and may be a read error. The rearrangement uses TRBV2 and TRBJ2-5, with 7 bases lining up with TRBD1. This CDR3 spans 13 amino acids. The V gene's germline CDR1 is SNHLY and CDR2 FYNNEI. Written as DNA, the CDR3 is TGTGCCAGCAGTCACGGGACAGAAGAGGCCCAGTACTTC. It specifies CASSHGTEEAQYF.

A few counts support this clonotype. At one end, the junction sequence differs from germline, possibly due to a read error. The V and J genes are TRBV7-9 and TRBJ1-2; D gene uncertain. CDR1 is SEHNR and CDR2 is FQNEAQ in the germline V gene (reference sequence). This CDR3 has 13 amino acids. CDR3 region: CANSPIGVYGYTF. Here the CDR3 DNA reads TGTGCCAACAGCCCGATCGGGGTCTATGGCTACACCTTC.

In regard to this clonotype: The junction shows a germline mismatch at one end, possibly a read error. This rearrangement joins TRBV24-1 to TRBJ2-7, with 13 positions matching TRBD2. CDR1 and CDR2 (germline): KGHDR, SFDVKD. The CDR3 totals 16 residues. Written as DNA, the CDR3 is TGTGCCAGCAGTAAACGCGGACTAGCGGGAGTTGACGAGCCGTACTTC. Protein product: CASSKRGLAGVDEPYF.

This clonotype was observed many times. V gene TRBV7-9 combines with J gene TRBJ1-4, with TRBD1 as a possible D gene (6 bases). Trimming took 5 bases from V and 11 from J, leaving 18 bases between them. Per germline, CDR1 SEHNR and CDR2 FQNEAQ (reference sequence). CDR3 size: 14 residues. The CDR3 loop reads CASSENRETRKLFF. CDR3 nucleotide sequence: TGTGCCAGCAGCGAAAACAGGGAAACTAGGAAACTGTTTTTT. Based on the CDR3 plus reference TRBV7-9 and TRBJ1-4, the full variable domain is DTGVSQNPRHKITKRGQNVTFRCDPISEHNRLYWYRQTLGQGPEFLTYFQNEAQLEKSRLLSDRFSAERPKGSFSTLEIQRTEQGDSAMYLCASSENRETRKLFFGSGTQLSVL.

The rearrangement joins TRBV29-1 to TRBJ1-2; D remains ambiguous. The CDR3 contains 11 residues. Germline-derived CDR1 and CDR2 are SQVTM and ANQGSEA. V was clipped by 4 bases and J by 4 bases, with 7 bases between them. The CDR3 DNA is TGCAGCGTTGTCTCTACCTATGGCTACACCTTC. This translates into CSVVSTYGYTF.

This clonotype appeared a few times. V is TRBV2 and J is TRBJ1-6, with D uncertain. Germline V gene lookup returns CDR1 SNHLY and CDR2 FYNNEI. This CDR3 has 16 amino acids. The V end lost 4 bases, the J end lost 3 bases, and 13 bases lay between the germline ends. CDR3 DNA: TGTGCCAGCAGTGGGATAGGTGCAGACTATAATTCACCCCTCCACTTT. Translation gives CASSGIGADYNSPLHF. The entire variable domain, with the rest obtained from reference TRBV2 and TRBJ1-6, is as follows: EPEVTQTPSHQVTQMGQEVILRCVPISNHLYFYWYRQILGQKVEFLVSFYNNEISEKSEIFDDQFSVERPDGSNFTLKIRSTKLEDSAMYFCASSGIGADYNSPLHFGNGTRLTVT.

With regard to this clonotype: This sequence may be a read error, since a much larger clone differs from it by one base. This chain's CDR3 is CSLDRGYGYTF. CDR3 DNA: TGCAGCTTAGACAGGGGCTATGGCTACACCTTC. V is TRBV29-1 and J is TRBJ1-2; 8 nucleotides line up with TRBD1. Germline lookup yields CDR1 SQVTM and CDR2 ANQGSEA. V shed 8 bases and J 4 bases; nucleotides not matched to a gene: 3. CDR3 size: 11 residues.